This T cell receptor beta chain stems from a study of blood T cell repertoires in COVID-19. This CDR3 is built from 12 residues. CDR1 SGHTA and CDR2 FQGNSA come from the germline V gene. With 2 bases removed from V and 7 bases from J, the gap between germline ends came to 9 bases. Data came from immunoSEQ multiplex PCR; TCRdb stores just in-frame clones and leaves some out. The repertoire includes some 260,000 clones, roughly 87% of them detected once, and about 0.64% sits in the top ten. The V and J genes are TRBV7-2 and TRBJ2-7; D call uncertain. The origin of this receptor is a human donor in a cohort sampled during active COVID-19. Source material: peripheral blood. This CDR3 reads CASSLFELEQYF. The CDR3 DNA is TGTGCCAGCAGCTTATTTGAACTGGAGCAGTACTTC.